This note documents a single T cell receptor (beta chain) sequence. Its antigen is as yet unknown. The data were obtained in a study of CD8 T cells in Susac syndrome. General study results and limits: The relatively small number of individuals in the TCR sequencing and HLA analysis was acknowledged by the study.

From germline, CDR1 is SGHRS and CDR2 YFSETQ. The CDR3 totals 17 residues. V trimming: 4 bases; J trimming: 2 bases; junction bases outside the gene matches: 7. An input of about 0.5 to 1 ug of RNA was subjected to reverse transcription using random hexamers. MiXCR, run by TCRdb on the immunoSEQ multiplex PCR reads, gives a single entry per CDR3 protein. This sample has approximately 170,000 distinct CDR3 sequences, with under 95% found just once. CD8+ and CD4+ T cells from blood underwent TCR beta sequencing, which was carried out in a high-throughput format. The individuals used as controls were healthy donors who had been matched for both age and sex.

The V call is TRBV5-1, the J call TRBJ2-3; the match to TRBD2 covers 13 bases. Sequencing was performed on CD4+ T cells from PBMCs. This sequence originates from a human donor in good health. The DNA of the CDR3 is TGCGCCAGCAGCGTGGGACTAGCGGGGACCTTCACAGATACGCAGTATTTT. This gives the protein CASSVGLAGTFTDTQYF.